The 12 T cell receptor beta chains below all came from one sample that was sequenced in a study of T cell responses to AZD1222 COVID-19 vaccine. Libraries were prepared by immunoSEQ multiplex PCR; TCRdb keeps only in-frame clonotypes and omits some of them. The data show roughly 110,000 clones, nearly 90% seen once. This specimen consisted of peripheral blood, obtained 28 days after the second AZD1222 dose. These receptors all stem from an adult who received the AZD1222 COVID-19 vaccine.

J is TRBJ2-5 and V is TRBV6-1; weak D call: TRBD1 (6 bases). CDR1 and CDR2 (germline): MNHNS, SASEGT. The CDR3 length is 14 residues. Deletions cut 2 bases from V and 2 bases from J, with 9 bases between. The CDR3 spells CASSETGRQETQYF. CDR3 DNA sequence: TGTGCCAGCAGTGAAACAGGGAGACAAGAGACCCAGTACTTC.

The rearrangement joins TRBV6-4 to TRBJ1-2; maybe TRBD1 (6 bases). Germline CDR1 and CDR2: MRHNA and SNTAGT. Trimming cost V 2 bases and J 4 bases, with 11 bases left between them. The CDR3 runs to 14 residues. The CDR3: CASSDMTGGYGYTF. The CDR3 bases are TGTGCCAGCAGTGACATGACAGGTGGCTATGGCTACACCTTC.

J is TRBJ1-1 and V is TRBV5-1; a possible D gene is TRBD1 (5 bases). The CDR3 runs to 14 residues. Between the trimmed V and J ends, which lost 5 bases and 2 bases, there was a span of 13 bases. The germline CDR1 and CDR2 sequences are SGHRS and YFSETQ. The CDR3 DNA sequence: TGCGCCAGCAGTCGTGACAGACCTAACACTGAAGCTTTCTTT. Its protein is CASSRDRPNTEAFF.

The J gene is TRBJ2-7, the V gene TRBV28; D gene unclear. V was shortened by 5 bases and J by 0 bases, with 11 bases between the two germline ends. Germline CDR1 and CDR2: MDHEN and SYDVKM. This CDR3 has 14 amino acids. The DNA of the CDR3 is TGTGCCAGCAGTCTCAGGTCTTACTCCTACGAGCAGTACTTC. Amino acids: CASSLRSYSYEQYF.

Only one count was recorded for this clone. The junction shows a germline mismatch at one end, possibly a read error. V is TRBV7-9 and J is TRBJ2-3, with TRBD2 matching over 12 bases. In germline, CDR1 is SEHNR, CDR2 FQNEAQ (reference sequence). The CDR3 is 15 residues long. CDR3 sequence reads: CASTLLAGGSDTQYF. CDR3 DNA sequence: TGTGCCAGCACCTTACTAGCGGGGGGTTCAGATACGCAGTATTTT. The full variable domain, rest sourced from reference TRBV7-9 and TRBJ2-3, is DTGVSQNPRHKITKRGQNVTFRCDPISEHNRLYWYRQTLGQGPEFLTYFQNEAQLEKSRLLSDRFSAERPKGSFSTLEIQRTEQGDSAMYLCASTLLAGGSDTQYFGPGTRLTVL.

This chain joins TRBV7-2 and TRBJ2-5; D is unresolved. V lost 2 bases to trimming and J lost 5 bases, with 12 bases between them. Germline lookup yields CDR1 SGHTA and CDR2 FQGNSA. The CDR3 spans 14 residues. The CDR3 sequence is CASSLSGVRETQYF. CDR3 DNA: TGTGCCAGCAGCTTATCTGGGGTGAGGGAGACCCAGTACTTC.

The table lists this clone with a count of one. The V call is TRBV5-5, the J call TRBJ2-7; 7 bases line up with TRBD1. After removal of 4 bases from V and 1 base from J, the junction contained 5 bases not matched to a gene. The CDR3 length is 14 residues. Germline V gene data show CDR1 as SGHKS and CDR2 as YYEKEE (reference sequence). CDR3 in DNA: TGTGCCAGCAGCCCGTGGACAGGTTCCTACGAGCAGTACTTC. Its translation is CASSPWTGSYEQYF.

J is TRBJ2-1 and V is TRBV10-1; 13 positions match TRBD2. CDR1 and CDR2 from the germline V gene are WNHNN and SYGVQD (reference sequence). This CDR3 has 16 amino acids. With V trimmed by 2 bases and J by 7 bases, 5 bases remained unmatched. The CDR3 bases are TGCGCCAGCAGTGAGGGTCCGGGACTAGCGGGGAATGAGCAGTTCTTC. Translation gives CASSEGPGLAGNEQFF.

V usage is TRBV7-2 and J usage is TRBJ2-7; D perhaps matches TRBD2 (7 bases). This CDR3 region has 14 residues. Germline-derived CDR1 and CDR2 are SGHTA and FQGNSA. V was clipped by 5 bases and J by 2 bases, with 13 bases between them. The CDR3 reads CASSRGEGAYEQYF. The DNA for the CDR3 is TGTGCCAGCAGCCGCGGGGAGGGGGCCTACGAGCAGTACTTC.

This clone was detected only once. DNA of the CDR3: TGTGCCAGCAGTGAAAAAGACTACTCAGAGGAGACCCAGTACTTC. It translates to CASSEKDYSEETQYF. V usage is TRBV2 and J usage is TRBJ2-5; TRBD2 is a possible D gene (5 bases). V shed 2 bases and J shed 5 bases, with 15 bases lying between them. CDR1 and CDR2 from the germline V gene are SNHLY and FYNNEI. The CDR3 consists of 15 residues.

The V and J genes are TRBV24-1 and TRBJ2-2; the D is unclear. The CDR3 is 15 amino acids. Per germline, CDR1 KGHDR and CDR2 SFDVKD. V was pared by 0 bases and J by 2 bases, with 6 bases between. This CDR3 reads CATSDLDLNTGELFF. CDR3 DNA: TGTGCCACCAGTGATTTGGACCTAAACACCGGGGAGCTGTTTTTT.

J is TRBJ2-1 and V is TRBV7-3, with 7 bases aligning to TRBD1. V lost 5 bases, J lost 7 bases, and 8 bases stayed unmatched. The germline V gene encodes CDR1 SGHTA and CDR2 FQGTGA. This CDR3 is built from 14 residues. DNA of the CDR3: TGTGCCAGCAGCCAAACAGGGGTGTGGAATGAGCAGTTCTTC. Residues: CASSQTGVWNEQFF.